The entry below gives a single T cell receptor beta chain sequence along with its context. One entry per CDR3 protein, called by TCRdb with MiXCR from the PCR reads. This table has about 3,400 distinct CDR3 sequences, roughly 61% appearing once. The entry originates in a study of CD4 and CD8 cells across lung adenocarcinoma regions. Samples came from patients with localized non-small cell lung adenocarcinoma. Germline CDR1 MNHNS, CDR2 SASEGT. The CDR3 consists of 14 residues. J gave up 5 bases and V 7 bases, and 5 bases lay outside the gene matches. The source material was CD4+ T cells from the center of a lung tumor. This chain connects TRBV6-1 to TRBJ2-5; 12 positions agree with TRBD2. The TCR sequence derives from a female donor with lung adenocarcinoma. The CD4 and CD8 labels of this study may be unreliable. The CDR3 DNA is TGTGCCAGCACACTAGCGGGAGGAGGCGAGACCCAGTACTTC. This gives the protein CASTLAGGGETQYF.